These T cell receptor beta chains were read from a single sample in a study of Ad26.COV2.S vaccination and SARS-CoV-2 variants. The assay was immunoSEQ multiplex PCR, and TCRdb's table has in-frame clones only and misses some. Of some 350,000 clones detected, 70% to 90% appear once; the ten largest clones hold 3% to 4%. The starting material was peripheral blood, obtained in a trial of Ad26.COV2.S vaccine versus placebo. These receptors all stem from a person aged 18-65 years who received the Ad26.COV2.S COVID-19 vaccine or a placebo. Each CDR3 is given with its conserved first and last residue. D genes are given only for firm matches. A clone size is listed for some rows: how often the clone was seen (once, few, many), or a class if it is expanded.

D	J	size	V	CDR3	DNA
TRBD1	TRBJ1-1	-	TRBV4-2	CASSQVPTGVDTEAFF	TGTGCCAGCAGCCAAGTACCGACAGGGGTGGACACTGAAGCTTTCTTT
TRBD1	TRBJ1-3	few	TRBV5-1	CASSRQGQAVSGNTIYF	TGCGCCAGCAGCCGACAGGGACAGGCCGTCTCTGGAAACACCATATATTTT
TRBD2	TRBJ2-2	-	TRBV7-2	CASSLSIAGGVRELFF	TGTGCCAGCAGCTTATCTATAGCGGGGGGGGTTCGGGAGCTGTTTTTT
-	TRBJ1-5	-	TRBV13	CASSLRNYGNQPQHF	TGTGCCAGCAGCTTACGGAATTACGGCAATCAGCCCCAGCATTTT
TRBD2	TRBJ2-7	-	TRBV25-1	CATGLAAYEQYF	TGTGCCACCGGACTAGCGGCTTACGAGCAGTACTTC
TRBD1	TRBJ2-7	-	TRBV6-5	CASSYRDSTEQYF	TGTGCCAGCAGTTATCGGGACAGCACCGAGCAGTACTTC
-	TRBJ2-3	-	TRBV7-9	CASSLMEGSTDTQYF	TGTGCCAGCAGCTTAATGGAGGGAAGCACAGATACGCAGTATTTT
TRBD2	TRBJ2-3	once	TRBV4-3	CASSQAGLGGDTQYF	TGCGCCAGCAGCCAAGCCGGACTAGGAGGGGATACGCAGTATTTT
-	TRBJ1-1	-	TRBV18	CASSPSVGLDTEAFF	TGTGCCAGCTCACCCTCGGTAGGCCTGGACACTGAAGCTTTCTTT
-	TRBJ2-2	-	TRBV5-6	CASSRVAARNTGELFF	TGTGCCAGCAGCCGGGTGGCAGCCAGGAACACCGGGGAGCTGTTTTTT
-	TRBJ2-5	-	TRBV4-1	CASSHPPGHRAQETQYF	TGCGCCAGCAGCCATCCTCCGGGGCACAGGGCCCAAGAGACCCAGTACTTC
-	TRBJ2-1	-	TRBV11-3	CASSKQGGEQFF	TGTGCCAGCAGTAAACAGGGCGGTGAGCAGTTCTTC
TRBD2	TRBJ2-3	-	TRBV10-3	CAISSSGTGDTQYF	TGTGCCATCAGTTCTAGCGGGACGGGAGATACGCAGTATTTT
TRBD1	TRBJ1-4	-	TRBV27	CASKHPGQGNEKLFF	TGTGCCAGCAAGCACCCGGGACAGGGAAATGAAAAACTGTTTTTT
TRBD2	TRBJ2-3	-	TRBV2	CASDLQGLVTDTQYF	TGTGCCAGCGACCTTCAGGGACTAGTCACAGATACGCAGTATTTT
TRBD2	TRBJ2-7	once	TRBV7-6	CASSRGTSGSDHYEQYF	TGTGCCAGCAGCCGCGGGACTAGCGGGAGCGATCACTACGAGCAGTACTTC
-	TRBJ2-2	-	TRBV4-3	CASSHSPGNTGELFF	TGCGCCAGCAGCCATTCCCCCGGGAACACCGGGGAGCTGTTTTTT
-	TRBJ2-1	once	TRBV9	CASSVGGAANEQFF	TGTGCCAGCAGCGTAGGGGGCGCGGCCAATGAGCAGTTCTTC
TRBD2	TRBJ2-7	once	TRBV9	CASSVRAGGPYSYEQYF	TGTGCCAGCAGCGTACGGGCGGGGGGACCCTACTCCTACGAGCAGTACTTC
-	TRBJ1-2	-	TRBV10-3	CAISESGAPYGYTF	TGTGCCATCAGTGAGTCAGGGGCCCCCTATGGCTACACCTTC
-	TRBJ2-7	once	TRBV19	CASSLGDEQYF	TGTGCCAGTAGTTTAGGGGACGAGCAGTACTTC
-	TRBJ1-1	-	TRBV11-2	CASSLTTVKGEAFF	TGTGCCAGCAGCTTAACTACGGTTAAGGGTGAAGCTTTCTTT
TRBD2	TRBJ2-7	-	TRBV30	CAWSPGLAPTYEQYF	TGTGCCTGGAGTCCTGGACTAGCCCCGACCTACGAGCAGTACTTC
TRBD1	TRBJ1-1	-	TRBV19	CASSMTGEGNTEAFF	TGTGCCAGTAGTATGACAGGGGAGGGGAACACTGAAGCTTTCTTT
TRBD2	TRBJ2-1	-	TRBV7-9	CASRDLAGLYNEQFF	TGTGCCAGCAGGGATCTAGCGGGTCTCTACAATGAGCAGTTCTTC
TRBD1	TRBJ2-2	-	TRBV13	CASSPRQGAGGELFF	TGTGCCAGCAGCCCCCGACAGGGGGCTGGCGGGGAGCTGTTTTTT
-	TRBJ2-3	-	TRBV6-5	CASSKRVGTDTQYF	TGTGCCAGCAGTAAACGGGTAGGCACAGATACGCAGTATTTT
TRBD1	TRBJ2-1	once	TRBV3-1/TRBV3-2	CASSQEAGGKGNEQFF	TGTGCCAGCAGCCAAGAGGCAGGGGGCAAAGGGAATGAGCAGTTCTTC
-	TRBJ2-3	few	TRBV7-2	CASSLGLPTDTQYF	TGTGCCAGCAGCTTAGGTCTTCCCACAGATACGCAGTATTTT
-	TRBJ2-1	-	TRBV24-1	CATERTGTYYNEQFF	TGTGCCACAGAAAGAACCGGGACATACTACAATGAGCAGTTCTTC
TRBD1	TRBJ1-1	-	TRBV5-1	CASSNRGDTEAFF	TGCGCCAGCAGCAACAGGGGGGACACTGAAGCTTTCTTT
TRBD1	TRBJ2-1	-	TRBV9	CASSAWDSNNEQFF	TGTGCCAGCAGCGCGTGGGACAGCAACAATGAGCAGTTCTTC
-	TRBJ2-3	-	TRBV29-1	CSVVRGFTDTQYF	TGCAGCGTTGTGCGCGGATTCACAGATACGCAGTATTTT
-	TRBJ1-5	-	TRBV4-3	CASSQDVGATYQPQHF	TGCGCCAGCAGCCAAGATGTAGGGGCAACCTATCAGCCCCAGCATTTT
TRBD1	TRBJ2-5	few	TRBV5-1	CASSLAPGGAETQYF	TGCGCCAGCAGCTTGGCTCCAGGGGGCGCGGAGACCCAGTACTTC
-	TRBJ1-1	-	TRBV15	CATSRGVNTEAFF	TGTGCCACCAGCAGAGGAGTGAACACTGAAGCTTTCTTT
TRBD2	TRBJ2-1	once	TRBV9	CASSARTSGNNEQFF	TGTGCCAGCAGCGCTCGGACTAGCGGAAACAATGAGCAGTTCTTC
-	TRBJ2-5	-	TRBV18	CASSRRSAGEESQYF	TGTGCCAGCTCACGACGGTCAGCGGGTGAAGAGAGCCAGTACTTC
-	TRBJ2-7	-	TRBV28	CASSLFGRARDYEQYF	TGTGCCAGCAGTTTATTCGGGCGGGCCAGAGACTACGAGCAGTACTTC
-	TRBJ1-1	-	TRBV5-5	CASSRPGLSKAEAFF	TGTGCCAGCAGCCGCCCGGGTCTCTCAAAGGCTGAAGCTTTCTTT
-	TRBJ2-3	-	TRBV28	CASSYGTDTQYF	TGTGCCAGCAGTTACGGCACAGATACGCAGTATTTT
TRBD2	TRBJ2-2	-	TRBV5-4	CASSSGGAGELFF	TGTGCCAGCAGCTCGGGGGGAGCCGGGGAGCTGTTTTTT
-	TRBJ2-7	-	TRBV6-5	CASAIAIPPNEQYF	TGTGCCAGCGCCATCGCCATACCACCTAACGAGCAGTACTTC
-	TRBJ2-7	once	TRBV28	CASSPRSPRTGTENSYEQYF	TGTGCCAGCAGTCCACGTTCCCCCCGTACCGGGACGGAGAATTCCTACGAGCAGTACTTC
-	TRBJ2-1	-	TRBV6-2/TRBV6-3	CASSYTVQGDEQFF	TGTGCCAGCAGTTACACAGTTCAGGGAGATGAGCAGTTCTTC
-	TRBJ1-3	once	TRBV2	CASSGSSGNTIYF	TGTGCCAGCAGTGGAAGCTCTGGAAACACCATATATTTT
TRBD1	TRBJ2-2	once	TRBV11-3	CASSSGQTNTGELFF	TGTGCCAGCAGCTCGGGACAGACGAACACCGGGGAGCTGTTTTTT
TRBD1	TRBJ1-4	-	TRBV4-2	CASSLYTGEGEKLFF	TGTGCCAGCAGCCTATACACAGGGGAGGGTGAAAAACTGTTTTTT
TRBD2	TRBJ2-5	once	TRBV18	CASSPGREQETQYF	TGTGCCAGCTCACCAGGGCGGGAGCAAGAGACCCAGTACTTC
-	TRBJ2-2	-	TRBV15	CATSRGQGGSTGELFF	TGTGCCACCAGCAGAGGTCAGGGAGGTAGCACCGGGGAGCTGTTTTTT
TRBD1	TRBJ1-4	-	TRBV6-2/TRBV6-3	CASSNQQGALGEKLFF	TGTGCCAGCAGCAATCAACAGGGGGCTCTGGGAGAAAAACTGTTTTTT
-	TRBJ1-1	-	TRBV27	CASSGGRGRWNTEAFF	TGTGCCAGCAGTGGGGGGAGGGGACGATGGAACACTGAAGCTTTCTTT
-	TRBJ1-6	-	TRBV6-5	CASTQHGDSPLHF	TGTGCCAGCACCCAACATGGGGATTCACCCCTCCACTTT
-	TRBJ1-1	once	TRBV6-1	CASSVARANTEAFF	TGTGCCAGCAGTGTAGCCAGGGCGAACACTGAAGCTTTCTTT
TRBD1	TRBJ2-3	once	TRBV7-2	CASSTGGDTQYF	TGTGCCAGCAGCACAGGGGGCGATACGCAGTATTTT
TRBD2	TRBJ2-7	-	TRBV5-5	CASSLSLTSGKYEQYF	TGTGCCAGCAGCCTGTCATTAACTAGCGGGAAGTACGAGCAGTACTTC
-	TRBJ2-5	few	TRBV5-6	CASSLVAQEETQYF	TGTGCCAGCAGCTTGGTGGCCCAGGAAGAGACCCAGTACTTC
-	TRBJ1-2	few	TRBV24-1	CATSAPQGANYGYTF	TGTGCCACCAGTGCCCCACAGGGAGCTAACTATGGCTACACCTTC
-	TRBJ1-5	-	TRBV10-2	CASSLTHSPGRDQPQHF	TGCGCCAGCAGTCTGACCCACTCCCCGGGAAGGGATCAGCCCCAGCATTTT
-	TRBJ2-2	-	TRBV29-1	CSALGYTGELFF	TGCAGCGCCCTTGGGTACACCGGGGAGCTGTTTTTT